The clone carrying this T cell receptor beta chain has just a few counts. Profiling relied on immunoSEQ multiplex PCR, and the TCRdb table lists in-frame clones only, not all of them. This table has approximately 76,000 clones, 97% appearing once. These data are taken from a study of technical replicates of blood from a few donors. V dropped 3 bases and J dropped 2 bases, with 8 bases sitting between them. CDR1 KGHSH and CDR2 LQKENI come from the germline V gene. The CDR3 consists of 14 residues. The clonotype was recovered from a human donor in good health. This chain joins TRBV18 and TRBJ1-5; D is perhaps TRBD1 (6 bases). Source material: T cells isolated from PBMCs. The CDR3 reads CASSPRQGNQPQHF. The CDR3, as DNA: TGTGCCAGCTCACCTAGACAGGGCAATCAGCCCCAGCATTTT.